This is a list of T cell receptor beta chains from one sample in a study of human T cells and chemical hapten exposure. TCRdb redid the calling of the RACE reads with MiXCR, one entry per CDR3 protein. Of about 30,000 distinct CDR3 sequences in the sample, 5.8% were seen once. This sample comprised whole blood, obtained in connection with sensitization to the hapten diphenylcyclopropenone (DPC). These receptors all come from a man aged 30 to 39 with alopecia areata. Some clones in this sample may be carry-over from other donors' samples. Each CDR3 is given with its conserved first and last residue. The D gene is left open where the match is weak. A clone size is listed for some rows: how often the clone was seen (once, few, many), or a class if it is expanded.

TRBJ2-7,TRBD1,many,TRBV7-8,TGTGCCAGCAGCTTAGACAGGGGCTACGAGCAGTACTTC,CASSLDRGYEQYF
TRBJ2-6,NA,many,TRBV28,TGTGCCAGCAGTACCCCGGTGTCGGGGCCAATGTTGGGCTCTGGGGCCAACGTCCTGACTTTC,CASSTPVSGPMLGSGANVLTF
TRBJ2-3,NA,many,TRBV4-2,TGTGCCAGCAGCCCCTTGACCGGGGGCACAGATACGCAGTATTTT,CASSPLTGGTDTQYF
TRBJ2-5,TRBD1,many,TRBV2,TGTGCCAGCAAGAAGGGGACAGGACAGCCAGTTAGCGGACAAGAGACCCAGTACTTC,CASKKGTGQPVSGQETQYF
TRBJ1-2,TRBD1,many,TRBV3-1,TGTGCCAGCAGCCCCCAGGGGACAGGGGAAGTTCCATTTAATGGCTACACCTTC,CASSPQGTGEVPFNGYTF
TRBJ2-5,NA,many,TRBV7-6,TGTGCCAGCAGCTTAGCAGGGTCCCGCCAAGAGACCCAGTACTTC,CASSLAGSRQETQYF
TRBJ2-5,NA,many,TRBV4-3,TGCGCCAGCAGCCAAGGAGCTTGGACCACGGCAGGGGTGTACCAAGAGACCCAGTACTTC,CASSQGAWTTAGVYQETQYF
TRBJ2-1,NA,NA,TRBV19,TGTGCCAGTAGTATAGAAGGGAGGTACAATGAGCAGTTCTTC,CASSIEGRYNEQFF
TRBJ1-2,NA,many,TRBV12-3/TRBV12-4,TGTGCCAGCAGTTTGGAGGTCGGCTACACCTTC,CASSLEVGYTF
TRBJ2-7,TRBD2,many,TRBV18,TGTGCCAGCTCACCCCGGGAGGAGAGCCACGAGCAGTACTTC,CASSPREESHEQYF
TRBJ2-3,NA,many,TRBV11-1,TGTGCCAGCAGCCAACCCCCGACAGATACGCAGTATTTT,CASSQPPTDTQYF
TRBJ1-1,NA,many,TRBV7-9,TGTGCCAGCAGCTTATCACAGGGTGACACTGAAGCTTTCTTT,CASSLSQGDTEAFF
TRBJ2-1,NA,many,TRBV2,TGTGCCAGCACCTACTCTCAGGGGACCAATGAGCAGTTCTTC,CASTYSQGTNEQFF
TRBJ2-7,TRBD1,NA,TRBV2,TGTGCCAGCAGTGAATTGGGCAGGGGGTATGACCTCGAGCAGTACTTC,CASSELGRGYDLEQYF
TRBJ2-3,TRBD2,many,TRBV11-2,TGTGCCAGCAGCTTACTAGCGGCTACGTCTTTCACAGATACGCAGTATTTT,CASSLLAATSFTDTQYF
TRBJ2-2,NA,many,TRBV6-5,TGTGCCAGCACAAATCGGGGAACCGGGGAGCTGTTTTTT,CASTNRGTGELFF
TRBJ2-7,NA,once,TRBV6-1,TGTGCCAGCACGGGGAGCTCCTACGAGCAGTACTTC,CASTGSSYEQYF
TRBJ1-2,TRBD1,many,TRBV12-3/TRBV12-4,TGTGCCAGCAGCTTTGGACAGGGGGCGGACGGCTACACCTTC,CASSFGQGADGYTF
TRBJ2-7,NA,NA,TRBV3-1,TGTGCCAGCAGCCAAGATTGGCAGGGTAGGGGCGAGCAGTACTTC,CASSQDWQGRGEQYF
TRBJ1-3,NA,many,TRBV27,TGTGCCAGCAGTTCATACGGGACATCGAAGGGAAACACCATATATTTT,CASSSYGTSKGNTIYF
TRBJ1-1,NA,many,TRBV11-3,TGTGCCAGCAGTCGTAGGGGGACTGAAGCTTGGACTGAAGCTTTCTTT,CASSRRGTEAWTEAFF
TRBJ2-2,NA,NA,TRBV30,TGTGCCTGGAGAAAGTTCCAAGCCGGGGAGCTGTTTTTT,CAWRKFQAGELFF
TRBJ2-1,TRBD1,medium-sized,TRBV27,TGTGCCAGCAGTTTTACCACAGGGGAAAATGAGCAGTTCTTC,CASSFTTGENEQFF
TRBJ2-7,NA,many,TRBV5-1,TGCGCCAGCAGCTTGGCCAGGCAGACTGAGGACGAGCAGTACTTC,CASSLARQTEDEQYF
TRBJ2-7,NA,many,TRBV12-3/TRBV12-4,TGTGCCAGCAGCTTGACCCACGAGCAGTACTTC,CASSLTHEQYF
TRBJ1-5,TRBD1,NA,TRBV7-2,TGTGCCAGCAGCGAACAGGGGGCAGGGCAGCCCCAGCATTTT,CASSEQGAGQPQHF
TRBJ2-7,TRBD1,many,TRBV12-3/TRBV12-4,TGTGCCACCAGGCCTAGGACAGGCTACGAGCAGTACTTC,CATRPRTGYEQYF
TRBJ1-6,NA,many,TRBV27,TGTGCCAGCAGTTTTTTCCCCACTTCACCCCTCCACTTT,CASSFFPTSPLHF
TRBJ2-7,NA,medium-sized,TRBV29-1,TGCAGCGTTGATTTGTCCGACGAGCAGTACTTC,CSVDLSDEQYF
TRBJ2-1,TRBD2,many,TRBV27,TGTGCCAGCAGTTTGGCGACTAGCGGGATATACAATGAGCAGTTCTTC,CASSLATSGIYNEQFF
TRBJ1-5,NA,many,TRBV27,TGTGCCAGCGGGGGGGGTGGCTATAGCAATCAGCCCCAGCATTTT,CASGGGGYSNQPQHF
TRBJ2-7,NA,few,TRBV7-9,TGTGCCAGCAGCTCACGGGACAAAGGACGCTACGAGCAGTACTTC,CASSSRDKGRYEQYF
TRBJ2-2,NA,many,TRBV6-1,TGTGCCAGCACCCTAAGGGAACGAGATAACACCGGGGAGCTGTTTTTT,CASTLRERDNTGELFF
TRBJ2-1,NA,many,TRBV12-3/TRBV12-4,TGTGCCAGCAGTCAGACTAGTTTCCATGAGCAGTTCTTC,CASSQTSFHEQFF
TRBJ2-7,TRBD1,many,TRBV20-1,TGCAGTGCTGGGACAGCCTACGAGCAGTACTTC,CSAGTAYEQYF
TRBJ2-1,TRBD1,many,TRBV4-3,TGCGCCAGCAGCCAGGGGACAGGGGAAGGGACCTACAATGAGCAGTTCTTC,CASSQGTGEGTYNEQFF
TRBJ2-5,NA,many,TRBV7-9,TGTGCCAGCTCCCCTTCACGGGGGAGAGAAGAGACCCAGTACTTC,CASSPSRGREETQYF
TRBJ1-5,NA,many,TRBV19,TGTGCCAGCCGGGACAGCAATCAGCCCCAGCATTTT,CASRDSNQPQHF
TRBJ2-7,NA,many,TRBV19,TGTGCCAGTAGTCCCCTCACCGGGGACATCTCCTACGAGCAGTACTTC,CASSPLTGDISYEQYF
TRBJ2-7,NA,many,TRBV6-5,TGTGCCAGCAGTCCAAAAGAGATCCGGACGGTTGGTGGCGAGCAGTACTTC,CASSPKEIRTVGGEQYF
TRBJ2-5,NA,many,TRBV24-1,TGTGCCACCAGTGATCACCGGGACATCCAAGAGACCCAGTACTTC,CATSDHRDIQETQYF
TRBJ1-1,NA,many,TRBV29-1,TGCAGCGTTGAAGATCGACACCGGGGCACTGAAGCTTTCTTT,CSVEDRHRGTEAFF
TRBJ2-2,NA,many,TRBV6-5,TGTGCCAGCTTCCGACGAGGGGAAAACACCGGGGAGCTGTTGGAAAACACCGGGGAGCTGTTTTTT,CASFRRGENTGELLENTGELFF
TRBJ2-7,TRBD2,few,TRBV7-2,TGTGCCAGCAGCTTTAGCGGGATGGGACAGTACTTC,CASSFSGMGQYF
TRBJ2-3,NA,many,TRBV5-5,TGTGCCAGCAGTTCTCCTACGGGGAGCACAGATACGCAGTATTTT,CASSSPTGSTDTQYF
TRBJ2-1,NA,many,TRBV29-1,TGCAGCGGACTCCACTACAATGAGCAGTTCTTC,CSGLHYNEQFF
TRBJ1-1,TRBD1,NA,TRBV3-1,TGTGCCAGCAGCCAATCCAGGGGGGCCCTGGCTGAAGCTTTCTTT,CASSQSRGALAEAFF
TRBJ2-1,TRBD2,many,TRBV5-1,TGCGCCAGCAGCTTGGAGCGGGGGGGCATCTACAATGAGCAGTTCTTC,CASSLERGGIYNEQFF
TRBJ2-1,NA,many,TRBV5-5,TGTGCCAGCAGCTTGGAGGGCGATGAGCAGTTCTTC,CASSLEGDEQFF
TRBJ2-2,NA,many,TRBV7-2,NA,CASSLVGAGGELFFGEGSRLELFF
TRBJ1-6,NA,many,TRBV10-3,TGTGCCATCAGTGAGCCAACACAGTATTCACCCCTCCACTTT,CAISEPTQYSPLHF
TRBJ2-1,NA,many,TRBV11-1,TGTGCCAGCAGCTTCGGTGCAGGGATGGGCAATGAGCAGTTCTTC,CASSFGAGMGNEQFF
TRBJ2-7,NA,many,TRBV30,TGTGCCTGGAGACCCGGGACGGTCTCCTACGAGCAGTACTTC,CAWRPGTVSYEQYF
TRBJ1-2,NA,many,TRBV19,TGTGCCAGTAGTTCAGGGAGGTATGGCTACACCTTC,CASSSGRYGYTF
TRBJ2-7,TRBD1,few,TRBV27,TGTGCCAGCAGCCGGGACAGAATCTCCTACGAGCAGTACTTC,CASSRDRISYEQYF
TRBJ2-1,TRBD1,many,TRBV18,TGTGCCAGCTCCCCCGGGACAGAGACTACGGGGCGGCTCTTC,CASSPGTETTGRLF